The source of this TCR beta chain is a study of blood T cells in healthy people across ages. Study-wide results and limits: It was found that TCR beta diversity correlated strongly with the percentage of naive T cells.

Germline V gene lookup returns CDR1 MDHEN and CDR2 SYDVKM. Deletions cut 6 bases from V and 3 bases from J, with 17 bases between. The CDR3 spans 15 residues. Primed by a sample-barcoded 5' primer and a J-beta primer mix, a second PCR proceeded for roughly 7 to 12 cycles. MiXCR, run by TCRdb on the 5' RACE reads, gives a single entry per CDR3 protein. This sample has almost 800,000 distinct CDR3 sequences, with roughly 64% found just once. A note on this clonotype: Its antigen remains unknown.

Sequenced material: blood. The chain couples TRBV28 to TRBJ1-2; D call uncertain. The origin of this receptor is a man between 25 and 39 years old in good health. The DNA for the CDR3 is TGTGCCAGCAGACGGGCAGGAGTGGGTGACTATGGCTACACCTTC. This codes for CASRRAGVGDYGYTF.